This T cell receptor (beta chain) stems from a study of OX40 agonist ivuxolimab in advanced cancers. Context from the whole study: Ivuxolimab, which targeted the costimulatory receptor OX40 (CD134), was an agonistic, fully human IgG2 monoclonal antibody. Intravenous ivuxolimab was administered to patients every 2 weeks at six dose levels: 0.01, 0.1, 0.3, 1.5, 3 and 10 mg/kg. Of the approximately 50 dose-escalation patients, hepatocellular carcinoma was present in some 19, melanoma in around 15, renal cell carcinoma in 9 and head and neck cancer in 9. A male proportion of about 79% and a mean age of approximately 62 years, ranging from 23 to 79, were recorded for the dose-escalation cohort. Prior anti-PD-1, anti-PD-L1 or anti-CTLA-4 therapy was permitted, and checkpoint inhibitors had been received by roughly 40% of dose-escalation patients. Partial responses occurred in three dose-escalation patients: two with cutaneous melanoma and one with hepatocellular carcinoma. The point of sequencing TCRbeta in the periphery was to test whether ivuxolimab changed TCR sequence diversity and drove clonal T-cell expansion. The paper describes the monotherapy dose-escalation part (N of about 54 patients) of the phase I trial of ivuxolimab.

What the study reported, not specific to this receptor: At doses from 0.1 to 3.0 mg/kg, clonal expansion was seen in both CD4+ and CD8+ blood T cells between baseline and week 6. After ivuxolimab, more expanded clones were found on average in CD8+ T cells than in CD4+ T cells. The antigen specificity of the clonally expanded peripheral T cells was not determined. In partial responders in the 0.1-3.0 mg/kg groups, normalized peripheral clonal expansion was found to be among the lowest, especially among CD8+ T cells. Low levels of normalized T-cell clonal expansion were also seen in some patients who did not respond.

The CDR3 spans 16 residues, from the cysteine through the phenylalanine. Only CDR3 DNA is held: 48 bases, read in frame from base 1. Between the V and J ends, shortened by 0 bases and 1 base respectively, the junction contains 10 bases. In the case of this clone: Its binding antigen is unknown. Base-call qualities are not available, and no considerably larger clone is one nucleotide away.

Patients with a history of autoimmune disease or receiving systemic immunosuppression were excluded from the trial. In every dose cohort, peripheral blood was drawn for TCR sequencing at baseline, cycle 4 day 1, and cycle 7 day 1. Samples came from an open-label, multicenter, first-in-human phase I dose-escalation trial of ivuxolimab. The trial enrolled adults with locally advanced or metastatic head and neck squamous cell, hepatocellular, melanoma or renal cell carcinoma. CD4+ and CD8+ T cells were sorted separately from peripheral blood before TCR sequencing. To sequence the TCRbeta CDR3 region, genomic DNA was isolated from the sorted cells. TCRbeta CDR3 regions were sequenced using the immunoSEQ Assay. Held by TCRdb, this immuneACCESS table contains in-frame sequences only and omits some clones. Under half of the omission traces to an unresolved V gene where checked; the cause of the rest is unknown. This sample comprises around 74,000 clones, around 92% of them detected only once. 0.53% of the sample lies in the top ten.

In this chain, TRBV23-1 is recombined with TRBJ1-5; a confident D gene designation cannot be given. Being an ORF, TRBV23-1 has a function that is uncertain. The sample here was CD4+ or CD8+ T cells sorted from blood, taken in a trial of the OX40 agonist ivuxolimab. This clonotype was sampled from an adult with an advanced solid tumor such as melanoma, head and neck, liver or kidney cancer. The nucleotides read TGCGCCAGCAGTCAATCTAGGGTGGGGAGCAATCAGCCCCAGCATTTT. The resulting protein is CASSQSRVGSNQPQHF.